This TCR beta chain was obtained from a study of identical twins. Using its own MiXCR run on the 5' RACE reads, TCRdb lists one record per CDR3 protein. The data contain hundreds of thousands of distinct CDR3 sequences, approximately 13% of them singletons. These data are also associated with another study on yellow fever vaccine responses in identical twins.

The source of this sequence is a woman in her late teens or twenties in good health. The sample consisted of PBMCs.

This CDR3 is CSAATAGLAGAAYEQYF. CDR3 DNA: TGCAGTGCAGCTACCGCGGGACTAGCGGGAGCCGCCTACGAGCAGTACTTC. The chain couples TRBV20-1 to TRBJ2-7; 14 bases are shared with TRBD2. V lost 6 bases, J lost 2 bases, and 12 bases stayed unmatched. Germline assignment: CDR1 DFQATT and CDR2 SNEGSKA (reference sequence). CDR3 length equals 17 residues.